This is a list of T cell receptor beta chains from one sample in a study of a mutant IDH1 vaccine in newly diagnosed glioma. TCRdb keeps only in-frame clones here, not all; method: immunoSEQ multiplex PCR. The sample shows about 92,000 clones, roughly 85% of them seen only once. The sample was PBMCs, taken from a glioma patient treated with radiotherapy, temozolomide or both. Receptors originate from a woman aged 50 to 60 with glioma. Both conserved end residues are part of each CDR3. D genes are given only for firm matches. Rows give clone size only sometimes, using once, few, many, or a class for an expanded clone.

clone_size	j_call	d_call	v_call	cdr3_nt	cdr3_aa
few	TRBJ2-5	.	TRBV6-1	TGTGCCAGCAGGGAGACAGCCGCTCAAGAGACCCAGTACTTC	CASRETAAQETQYF
.	TRBJ2-5	.	TRBV7-3	TGTGCCAGCAGCTTACAAGGCAAGGGGCTAGAGACCCAGTACTTC	CASSLQGKGLETQYF
.	TRBJ2-3	.	TRBV6-5	TGTGCCAGCAGTTCCTCCGTGCGGCCCACAGATACGCAGTATTTT	CASSSSVRPTDTQYF
.	TRBJ2-2	.	TRBV6-6	TGTGCCAGCTTCTACCCCGGGGAGCTGTTTTTT	CASFYPGELFF
.	TRBJ2-5	.	TRBV2	TGTGCCAGCAGTTCGAGAGGTAGAGGAGAGACCCAGTACTTC	CASSSRGRGETQYF
once	TRBJ2-3	.	TRBV7-2	TGTGCCAGCAGCTTAGGGGCAGGTACACTTTCTAGCACAGATACGCAGTATTTT	CASSLGAGTLSSTDTQYF
few	TRBJ1-3	TRBD1	TRBV2	TGTGCCAGCAGTCCCTATACGCTGACAGGGGTTAGAAACACCATATATTTT	CASSPYTLTGVRNTIYF
.	TRBJ2-3	.	TRBV5-1	TGCGCCAGCAGCGGGGGACGGGATACGCAGTATTTT	CASSGGRDTQYF
.	TRBJ1-3	.	TRBV4-1	TGCGCCAGCAGCCAAGTGACAGCTAAATCCGGAAACACCATATATTTT	CASSQVTAKSGNTIYF
few	TRBJ1-1	.	TRBV5-6	TGTGCCAGCAGCTTTCTACAGTTGAACACTGAAGCTTTCTTT	CASSFLQLNTEAFF
.	TRBJ1-5	TRBD1	TRBV6-1	TGTGCCAGCAGTGAGTTGTCAGGGGGTAATCAGCCCCAGCATTTT	CASSELSGGNQPQHF
.	TRBJ1-2	.	TRBV6-5	TGTGCCAGCAGTTCCGGGGGAGGAAGGGGCTACACCTTC	CASSSGGGRGYTF
.	TRBJ2-7	.	TRBV19	TGTGCCAGTAGTATTCTGGGGCCCCTTCGCGAGCAGTACTTC	CASSILGPLREQYF
.	TRBJ1-3	.	TRBV6-5	TGTGCCAGCAAAGACGGCGGTAGCTCTGGAAACACCATATATTTT	CASKDGGSSGNTIYF
.	TRBJ2-1	TRBD2	TRBV4-2	TGTGCCAGCAGCCAAGTGACGACTAGCGGTTACAATGAGCAGTTCTTC	CASSQVTTSGYNEQFF
.	TRBJ1-1	TRBD1	TRBV9	TGTGCCAGCAGCGCCGGGACAGTTGGCACTGAAGCTTTCTTT	CASSAGTVGTEAFF
.	TRBJ2-2	.	TRBV5-1	TGCGCCAGCAGCCCACTAGCTCTTACGGGGGAGCTGTTTTTT	CASSPLALTGELFF
.	TRBJ1-6	.	TRBV7-9	TGTGCCAGCAGCCACTTATATAACCTTAATTCACCCCTCCACTTT	CASSHLYNLNSPLHF
.	TRBJ1-2	.	TRBV4-3	TGCGCCAGCAGCCAAGTAACAGGGTTAGGCTATGGCTACACCTTC	CASSQVTGLGYGYTF
.	TRBJ2-5	.	TRBV29-1	TGCAGCGTTGTGTTAACCGACAGAAAAGAGACCCAGTACTTC	CSVVLTDRKETQYF
.	TRBJ1-2	TRBD1	TRBV25-1	TGTGCCAGCAGTGCTGCAGGACAGGGAGGTGGCTACACCTTC	CASSAAGQGGGYTF
.	TRBJ1-1	TRBD1	TRBV4-3	TGCGCCAGCAGCCAGGTAGACAGGGGTTACACTGAAGCTTTCTTT	CASSQVDRGYTEAFF
once	TRBJ1-2	.	TRBV28	TGTGCCAGCAGTTTGCAAGGAGGCTACACCTTC	CASSLQGGYTF
few	TRBJ2-5	TRBD1	TRBV7-9	TGTGCCAGCAGCATCGACAGGGTCGGAGAGACCCAGTACTTC	CASSIDRVGETQYF
few	TRBJ1-3	.	TRBV4-1	TGCGCCAGCAGCCAGTCACAGCTGACTGGAAACACCATATATTTT	CASSQSQLTGNTIYF
.	TRBJ1-1	.	TRBV19	TGTGCCAGTAGTATAGCAGGAGGGGGGGTGGGGTACACTGAAGCTTTCTTT	CASSIAGGGVGYTEAFF
few	TRBJ1-1	TRBD1	TRBV5-1	TGCGCCAGCAGCAGTCCTCAGGGGGACGGGACTGAAGCTTTCTTT	CASSSPQGDGTEAFF
once	TRBJ1-2	TRBD1	TRBV10-3	TGTGCCATCAATCTTGGGGGACAGGGGACGGCTGGCTACACCTTC	CAINLGGQGTAGYTF
.	TRBJ1-2	.	TRBV6-5	TGTGCCAGCAGTTGGCCGACAGGCAGTGGGTATGGCTACACCTTC	CASSWPTGSGYGYTF
.	TRBJ2-7	.	TRBV27	TGTGCCAGCAGTTTCAGCCTCCGACGGGGTGCTAGGGGAACTTCCTACGAGCAGTACTTC	CASSFSLRRGARGTSYEQYF